The subject of this entry is one TCR beta chain. The record originates from a study of long-term antiretroviral therapy in people with HIV. With survey level as its setting, the immunoSEQ assay was v3.0. Profiled with immunoSEQ multiplex PCR; TCRdb holds only in-frame clones, not every one. The sample consists of roughly 17,000 clones, 90% to 95% of them appearing once. CDR1 and CDR2 from the germline V gene are SGHAT and FQNNGV. Trimming left V 8 bases short and J 1 base short, with 8 bases between. The CDR3 contains 12 residues. Every donor contributed at least one pre-ART and at least two post-ART PBMC samples. The content of samples before DNA extraction was roughly 0.9-11 million cryopreserved PBMC.

The chain combines TRBV11-2 with TRBJ1-1; D gene unclear. This TCR derives from a man aged 30 to 45 with HIV. This material consisted of unsorted PBMCs, taken approximately 11 years after starting antiretroviral therapy. The CDR3 DNA reads as TGTGCCAGCGGACCTCAGAACACTGAAGCTTTCTTT. This gives the protein CASGPQNTEAFF.